Presented here are 8 T cell receptor beta chains from one specimen sequenced in a study of T cell responses to AZD1222 COVID-19 vaccine. Produced via immunoSEQ multiplex PCR; TCRdb's table is partial and in-frame only. Among tens of thousands of clones listed, 88% were seen once. The source was peripheral blood, collected 28 days after the second AZD1222 dose. Source of these receptors: an adult who received the AZD1222 COVID-19 vaccine.

This rearrangement joins TRBV5-1 to TRBJ2-5; possibly TRBD2 for D (6 bases). CDR3 size: 14 residues. V gave up 2 bases and J gave up 4 bases, with 12 bases separating them. Germline loops: CDR1 SGHRS, CDR2 YFSETQ. CDR3 bases: TGCGCCAGCAGCTTAGCAGCGGAGGGAGAGACCCAGTACTTC. As protein: CASSLAAEGETQYF.

The V gene is TRBV5-1, the J gene TRBJ1-6, with 8 positions matching TRBD1. Germline CDR1 reads SGHRS; CDR2 reads YFSETQ. Trimming at V came to 0 bases and at J to 11 bases, leaving 7 bases not matched to a gene. The length of the CDR3 is 15 residues. CDR3 in amino acids: CASSLAGQGGPPLHF. In DNA, the CDR3 is TGCGCCAGCAGCTTGGCTGGACAGGGTGGACCACCCCTCCACTTT.

This clone was observed a few times. The gene calls are TRBV29-1 and TRBJ2-3, with 10 nucleotides matching TRBD2. Germline V gene sequence: CDR1 SQVTM, CDR2 ANQGSEA. V shed 4 bases and J 5 bases; nucleotides not matched to a gene: 9. The CDR3 sequence is 15 residues long. In nucleotides, the CDR3 is TGCAGCGTTGTGGGGCTAGCGGGAGTAGGAGATACGCAGTATTTT. Encoded protein: CSVVGLAGVGDTQYF.

In DNA, the CDR3 is TGTGCCAGCAGCCCAAAAGGGGGACTAGCGGGGAACAATGAGCAGTTCTTC. Residues: CASSPKGGLAGNNEQFF. The chain links TRBV9 to TRBJ2-1; TRBD2 aligns across 13 bases. V shed 4 bases and J 5 bases; nucleotides not matched to a gene: 9. CDR3 length: 17 amino acids. CDR1 is SGDLS and CDR2 is YYNGEE in the germline V gene.

V is TRBV5-1 and J is TRBJ2-5; TRBD2 aligns across 14 bases. After removal of 4 bases from V and 5 bases from J, the junction contained 7 bases not matched to a gene. CDR1 is SGHRS, CDR2 YFSETQ, per germline. The CDR3 length is 16 residues. The CDR3 region is CASSRGLAGGGETQYF. The CDR3 coding sequence is TGCGCCAGCAGCAGAGGACTAGCGGGAGGTGGGGAGACCCAGTACTTC.

The chain carries TRBV7-8 and TRBJ1-5, with TRBD1 identical over 8 bases. Germline V gene sequence: CDR1 SGHVS, CDR2 FQNEAQ. The CDR3 has 15 amino acids. With V trimmed by 3 bases and J by 4 bases, 5 bases remained unmatched. The CDR3 DNA is TGTGCCAGCAGCTTCGGCAGGGGGCATAATCAGCCCCAGCATTTT. Translating gives CASSFGRGHNQPQHF.

V and J are TRBV6-5 and TRBJ2-3; 10 nucleotides line up with TRBD2. From germline, CDR1 is MNHEY and CDR2 SVGAGI. The CDR3 totals 15 residues. V trimming: 2 bases; J trimming: 2 bases; junction bases outside the gene matches: 1. CDR3 region: CASSYGTSDTDTQYF. DNA for the CDR3: TGTGCCAGCAGTTACGGGACTAGCGACACAGATACGCAGTATTTT.

The chain combines TRBV5-1 with TRBJ2-1; the match to TRBD2 covers 10 bases. The length of the CDR3 is 17 residues. Losses at the gene ends were 0 bases for V and 4 bases for J; bases not matched to a gene: 7. The germline V gene has CDR1 SGHRS and CDR2 YFSETQ. The CDR3 DNA reads TGCGCCAGCAGCTTGGCCGGGGTAGCGGGAGGTTACAATGAGCAGTTCTTC. Translated, it gives CASSLAGVAGGYNEQFF. Variable domain in full (rest from reference TRBV5-1 and TRBJ2-1): KAGVTQTPRYLIKTRGQQVTLSCSPISGHRSVSWYQQTPGQGLQFLFEYFSETQRNKGNFPGRFSGRQFSNSRSEMNVSTLELGDSALYLCASSLAGVAGGYNEQFFGPGTRLTVL.